A selection of T cell receptor beta chains follows, all from one sample in a study of beta chain features in type 1 diabetes. The protocol was immunoSEQ multiplex PCR, while the TCRdb copy is restricted to in-frame clones and leaves out a portion. The sample includes around 280,000 clones, around 16% of them seen just once. The sequenced sample was naive CD4+ T cells from blood. The receptors shown here come from a man in his late teens or twenties with type 1 diabetes. CDR3s include the opening cysteine and the closing phenylalanine or tryptophan. A D gene is named only where the DNA matches it firmly. Some rows mark clone size as missing; the rest say once, few, many or name a class of expanded clone.

CDR3nt: TGCGCCAGCAGCCAAGATGGGACTAGTCGTAATTTAGGCTACACCTTC
CDR3aa: CASSQDGTSRNLGYTF
j_gene: TRBJ1-2
v_gene: TRBV4-3
d_gene: .
abundance: .

CDR3nt: TGTGCCAGCAGCCCGGGACAGGGTGAAAAACTGTTTTTT
CDR3aa: CASSPGQGEKLFF
j_gene: TRBJ1-4
v_gene: TRBV28
d_gene: TRBD1
abundance: .

CDR3nt: TGTGCCACCACGAAAAGCGGGACAGGAATCAACGAGCAGTACTTC
CDR3aa: CATTKSGTGINEQYF
j_gene: TRBJ2-7
v_gene: TRBV15
d_gene: .
abundance: few

CDR3nt: TGTGCCAGCAGCCTCTTATCAGGGACGCAGTATTTT
CDR3aa: CASSLLSGTQYF
j_gene: TRBJ2-3
v_gene: TRBV7-2
d_gene: .
abundance: few

CDR3nt: TGCGCCAGCAGCCAATATGGGACAGGCTTGATAGTCACCTACAATGAGCAGTTCTTC
CDR3aa: CASSQYGTGLIVTYNEQFF
j_gene: TRBJ2-1
v_gene: TRBV4-1
d_gene: TRBD1
abundance: .

CDR3nt: TGTGCCAGCAGTGAACAGGGTTTGGAGACCCAGTACTTC
CDR3aa: CASSEQGLETQYF
j_gene: TRBJ2-5
v_gene: TRBV2
d_gene: .
abundance: .

CDR3nt: TGTGCCAGCAGCTCGGGACTAGCGGGCCACGAGCAGTACTTC
CDR3aa: CASSSGLAGHEQYF
j_gene: TRBJ2-7
v_gene: TRBV5-4
d_gene: TRBD2
abundance: .

CDR3nt: TGTGCCTGGAGTGTACCGAAGGGGCAAGAGACCCAGTACTTC
CDR3aa: CAWSVPKGQETQYF
j_gene: TRBJ2-5
v_gene: TRBV30
d_gene: .
abundance: .

CDR3nt: TGTGCCAGCAGTGGTGGGACAGGCGGGACCAAAAACATTCAGTACTTC
CDR3aa: CASSGGTGGTKNIQYF
j_gene: TRBJ2-4
v_gene: TRBV6-1
d_gene: TRBD1
abundance: .

CDR3nt: TGCGCCAGCAGCGCAGACAGGGAATCTCGTACGCAGTATTTT
CDR3aa: CASSADRESRTQYF
j_gene: TRBJ2-3
v_gene: TRBV5-1
d_gene: TRBD1
abundance: .

CDR3nt: TGCGCCAGCAGCTTGGTATCCGGGGGCCAAGAGACCCAGTACTTC
CDR3aa: CASSLVSGGQETQYF
j_gene: TRBJ2-5
v_gene: TRBV5-1
d_gene: .
abundance: .

CDR3nt: TGCGCCAGCAGCCCACAGGAGACCCACGAGCAGTACTTC
CDR3aa: CASSPQETHEQYF
j_gene: TRBJ2-7
v_gene: TRBV23-1
d_gene: .
abundance: few

CDR3nt: TGTGCCTGGGATAATACAGGGGGCCCATCCTACGAGCAGTACTTC
CDR3aa: CAWDNTGGPSYEQYF
j_gene: TRBJ2-7
v_gene: TRBV30
d_gene: TRBD1
abundance: .

CDR3nt: TGTGCCAGCAGCTCGACCCTAGCGGGAGTTTCCTACAATGAGCAGTTCTTC
CDR3aa: CASSSTLAGVSYNEQFF
j_gene: TRBJ2-1
v_gene: TRBV7-9
d_gene: TRBD2
abundance: few

CDR3nt: TGTGCCAGCATGTCCAGGGAAAACACTGAAGCTTTCTTT
CDR3aa: CASMSRENTEAFF
j_gene: TRBJ1-1
v_gene: TRBV28
d_gene: .
abundance: .

CDR3nt: TGTGCCAGCAGCTTAGGCCTAGCGGGAGAGACCCAGTACTTC
CDR3aa: CASSLGLAGETQYF
j_gene: TRBJ2-5
v_gene: TRBV7-2
d_gene: TRBD2
abundance: .

CDR3nt: TGTGCCTGGAGTATTACTAGCGTGGGGGAGACCCAGTACTTC
CDR3aa: CAWSITSVGETQYF
j_gene: TRBJ2-5
v_gene: TRBV30
d_gene: TRBD2
abundance: few

CDR3nt: TGCAGCGGGATGGAAGGGGCGGGAAACACCATATATTTT
CDR3aa: CSGMEGAGNTIYF
j_gene: TRBJ1-3
v_gene: TRBV29-1
d_gene: .
abundance: .

CDR3nt: TGTGCCAGCAGCGTAGCTTGGGGCGGCTACACCTTC
CDR3aa: CASSVAWGGYTF
j_gene: TRBJ1-2
v_gene: TRBV9
d_gene: .
abundance: few